These 30 T cell receptor beta chains share one sample of origin, sequenced in a study of blood T cell repertoires in COVID-19. The table came from immunoSEQ multiplex PCR; TCRdb's copy has only in-frame clones and leaves some out. The sample includes fewer than 250,000 clones, approximately 85% of them seen just once. The sequenced sample was PBMCs or T cells enriched from blood (not recorded which). Every receptor here comes from a woman in her fifties or sixties with acute COVID-19.

This chain uses TRBV10-1 with TRBJ1-2, with D unresolved. CDR1 WNHNN and CDR2 SYGVQD come from the germline V gene (reference sequence). V was pared by 6 bases and J by 8 bases, with 22 bases between. This CDR3 spans 15 amino acids. The CDR3 here is CASSPRAGLVGGYTF. CDR3 in DNA: TGCGCCAGCAGCCCGCGGGCAGGACTGGTGGGGGGCTACACCTTC.

The chain is built from TRBV12-3 or TRBV12-4 and TRBJ1-1, with D possibly TRBD1 on 5 matching bases. The CDR3 has 13 amino acids. V lost 8 bases, J lost 3 bases, and 13 bases lay in between. The CDR3 here is CASAGYVYTEAFF. Here the CDR3 DNA reads TGTGCCAGCGCAGGGTATGTGTACACTGAAGCTTTCTTT.

V and J are TRBV30 and TRBJ2-1; 8 positions agree with TRBD2. The CDR3 sequence is 14 residues long. V shed 3 bases and J 7 bases; nucleotides not matched to a gene: 8. Germline loops: CDR1 GTSNPN, CDR2 SVGIG (reference sequence). The CDR3, as DNA: TGTGCCTGGAGCCGGCCGGGACTAGTGAATGAGCAGTTCTTC. As protein: CAWSRPGLVNEQFF. The full variable domain, completed using reference TRBV30 and TRBJ2-1, is SQTIHQWPATLVQPVGSPLSLECTVEGTSNPNLYWYRQAAGRGLQLLFYSVGIGQISSEVPQNLSASRPQDRQFILSSKKLLLSDSGFYLCAWSRPGLVNEQFFGPGTRLTVL.

This clone has a handful of counts. V and J are TRBV4-1 and TRBJ1-1; D is unclear. The CDR3 covers 14 residues. Germline values: CDR1 MGHRA, CDR2 YSYEKL. V lost 6 bases and J lost 0, with 11 bases in between. CDR3 region: CASRLGPMNTEAFF. The CDR3 nucleotides read TGCGCCAGCAGACTAGGGCCCATGAACACTGAAGCTTTCTTT.

Only one count was recorded for this clone. The rearrangement links TRBV29-1 to TRBJ1-1; 7 bases fit TRBD1. J gave up 3 bases and V 7 bases, and 8 bases lay outside the gene matches. The CDR3 length is 13 residues. CDR1 is SQVTM and CDR2 is ANQGSEA in the germline V gene. CDR3 region: CSAPTGRHTEAFF. The CDR3 nucleotides read TGCAGCGCTCCGACAGGGAGACACACTGAAGCTTTCTTT.

The chain carries TRBV7-9 and TRBJ2-1; TRBD1 agrees at 8 bases. CDR3 length: 14 amino acids. Per germline, CDR1 SEHNR and CDR2 FQNEAQ (reference sequence). The trim removed 2 bases at V and 7 bases at J, leaving 4 bases unmatched. Written as DNA, the CDR3 is TGTGCCAGCAGCTTAACAGGGGGTGAAAATGAGCAGTTCTTC. It yields the protein CASSLTGGENEQFF. Complete variable domain (other parts from reference TRBV7-9 and TRBJ2-1): DTGVSQNPRHKITKRGQNVTFRCDPISEHNRLYWYRQTLGQGPEFLTYFQNEAQLEKSRLLSDRFSAERPKGSFSTLEIQRTEQGDSAMYLCASSLTGGENEQFFGPGTRLTVL.

This chain links TRBV13 with TRBJ2-5, with 7 nucleotides matching TRBD1. The CDR3 runs to 14 residues. The ends lost 5 bases at V and 5 bases at J; junction bases unmatched: 8. Germline V CDR1 and CDR2: PRHDT, FYEKMQ (reference sequence). The CDR3 spells CASSTRQGEETQYF. The CDR3 coding sequence is TGTGCCAGCAGCACCCGACAGGGTGAGGAGACCCAGTACTTC.

This chain connects TRBV7-3 to TRBJ2-3; D is unresolved. V shed 5 bases and J shed 4 bases, with 10 bases lying between them. Germline V gives CDR1 SGHTA, CDR2 FQGTGA. This CDR3 is built from 13 residues. CDR3 in amino acids: CASSPTVADTQYF. The CDR3 bases are TGTGCCAGCAGCCCCACGGTAGCAGATACGCAGTATTTT.

V usage is TRBV30 and J usage is TRBJ1-5; 7 bases agree with TRBD1. V was clipped by 1 base and J by 3 bases; unmatched bases: 3. Germline CDR1 and CDR2: GTSNPN and SVGIG (reference sequence). CDR3 length: 14 amino acids. The chain's CDR3 is CAWSGQGPNQPQHF. The CDR3 coding sequence is TGTGCCTGGAGTGGACAGGGACCCAATCAGCCCCAGCATTTT.

The CDR3 nucleotides read TGTGCCAGCAGCCATGGACAGGGGGCGGGAAACACCATATATTTT. It specifies CASSHGQGAGNTIYF. This chain joins TRBV7-2 and TRBJ1-3; 11 nucleotides align to TRBD1. The CDR3 is 15 residues long. J lost 4 bases, V lost 5 bases, and 4 bases had no gene match. Germline V gene sequence: CDR1 SGHTA, CDR2 FQGNSA.

The rearrangement links TRBV5-1 to TRBJ2-5; 15 bases are a match to TRBD2. This CDR3 is built from 19 residues. V gave up 1 base and J gave up 3 bases; unmatched junction bases: 10. Germline lookup yields CDR1 SGHRS and CDR2 YFSETQ. The CDR3 coding sequence is TGCGCCAGCAGCTTGTTAGGGACTAGCGGGGGGCCGGGGGAAGAGACCCAGTACTTC. Amino acid sequence: CASSLLGTSGGPGEETQYF.

CDR3 in amino acids: CAISESLQYGYTF. In DNA, the CDR3 is TGTGCCATCAGTGAGTCGTTGCAGTATGGCTACACCTTC. This chain uses TRBV10-3 with TRBJ1-2, with D hard to call. V shed 0 bases and J shed 5 bases, with 7 bases lying between them. This CDR3 has 13 residues. CDR1 is ENHRY, CDR2 SYGVKD, per germline.

This chain uses TRBV11-1 with TRBJ2-1, with a tentative D call TRBD1 (5 bases). Deletions cut 5 bases from V and 4 bases from J, with 12 bases between. Germline V gene data show CDR1 as SGHAT and CDR2 as FQDESV (reference sequence). The CDR3 has 14 amino acids. CDR3 sequence: CASSQSRQYNEQFF. CDR3 DNA sequence: TGTGCCAGCAGCCAAAGTCGACAGTACAATGAGCAGTTCTTC.

The chain is built from TRBV5-5 and TRBJ1-1, with D tentatively TRBD1 (5 bases). The germline V and J ends were trimmed by 5 bases and 7 bases, with 12 bases remaining between them. The CDR3 sequence is 12 residues long. CDR1 and CDR2 (germline): SGHKS, YYEKEE (reference sequence). CDR3 nucleotides: TGTGCCAGCAGGCAGGGTCTTGGTGAAGCTTTCTTT. This translates into CASRQGLGEAFF.

On this clone itself: Other DNA sequences from this sample encode an identical CDR3 as well. V and J are TRBV29-1 and TRBJ2-7, with D possibly matching TRBD1 (5 bases). V gave up 6 bases and J gave up 4 bases, with 13 bases separating them. This CDR3 contains 12 residues. Germline assignment: CDR1 SQVTM and CDR2 ANQGSEA. In nucleotides, the CDR3 is TGCAGCGTCGCGCAGGGTGCGTACGAGCAGTACTTC. Residues: CSVAQGAYEQYF.

The gene calls are TRBV19 and TRBJ1-5; maybe TRBD1 (5 bases). Trimming left V 8 bases short and J 0 bases short, with 11 bases between. Germline assignment: CDR1 LNHDA and CDR2 SQIVND (reference sequence). The CDR3 totals 14 residues. In DNA, the CDR3 is TGTGCCAGTGGGACTACGAATAGCAATCAGCCCCAGCATTTT. Translating it yields CASGTTNSNQPQHF.

This sequence joins TRBV30 and TRBJ2-7; the D gene is possibly TRBD1 (6 bases). This CDR3 has 11 amino acids. The V gene's germline CDR1 is GTSNPN and CDR2 SVGIG (reference sequence). V gave up 3 bases and J gave up 6 bases, with 9 bases separating them. CDR3 protein: CAWRRGIEQYF. DNA for the CDR3: TGTGCCTGGAGAAGGGGGATCGAGCAGTACTTC.

This clone was found a few times. This sequence joins TRBV2 and TRBJ2-5, with D possibly being TRBD2 (7 bases). Trimming took 3 bases from V and 1 from J, leaving 12 bases between them. Germline loops: CDR1 SNHLY, CDR2 FYNNEI. The CDR3 runs to 15 residues. The CDR3 DNA reads as TGTGCCAGCAGTGAGGGGGGGCGCGGCCAAGAGACCCAGTACTTC. Encoded protein: CASSEGGRGQETQYF.

J is TRBJ1-1 and V is TRBV27; 9 bases are shared with TRBD1. This CDR3 is 14 amino acids long. V was pared by 2 bases and J by 14 bases, with 12 bases of the junction left unmatched. Germline CDR1 reads MNHEY; CDR2 reads SMNVEV (reference sequence). The CDR3: CASSLARRDRVTFF. The CDR3 coding sequence is TGTGCCAGCAGTTTAGCACGCCGGGACAGGGTAACGTTCTTT.

The rearrangement uses TRBV25-1 and TRBJ2-2, with D tentatively TRBD1 (6 bases). Trimming left V 4 bases short and J 8 bases short, with 14 bases between. CDR3 length: 14 residues. The germline V gene has CDR1 MGHDK and CDR2 SYGVNS. The chain's CDR3 is CASSADRFKGELFF. CDR3 sequence (DNA): TGTGCCAGCAGTGCCGACAGGTTTAAGGGGGAGCTGTTTTTT.

The V and J genes are TRBV3-1 (or the pseudogene TRBV3-2) and TRBJ2-1, with 8 positions matching TRBD2. V was pared by 7 bases and J by 5 bases, with 7 bases of the junction left unmatched. Looked up from germline, CDR1 is LGHDT and CDR2 is YNNKEL (reference sequence). This CDR3 has 14 residues. CDR3 amino acids: CASIKSGGHNEQFF. CDR3 sequence (DNA): TGTGCCAGCATCAAAAGCGGGGGTCACAATGAGCAGTTCTTC.

V usage is TRBV9 and J usage is TRBJ1-3, with unresolved D. The CDR3 covers 16 residues. V shed 1 base and J shed 3 bases, with 14 bases lying between them. The V gene's germline CDR1 is SGDLS and CDR2 YYNGEE. The CDR3 loop reads CASSVSVAGFGNTIYF. The CDR3 nucleotides are TGTGCCAGCAGCGTATCCGTGGCGGGATTTGGAAACACCATATATTTT. Full variable domain (missing parts from reference TRBV9 and TRBJ1-3): DSGVTQTPKHLITATGQRVTLRCSPRSGDLSVYWYQQSLDQGLQFLIQYYNGEERAKGNILERFSAQQFPDLHSELNLSSLELGDSALYFCASSVSVAGFGNTIYFGEGSWLTVV.

This CDR3 reads CSASNTDSTGELFF. The DNA of the CDR3 is TGCAGTGCTAGTAATACGGACAGCACCGGGGAGCTGTTTTTT. J is TRBJ2-2 and V is TRBV20-1; TRBD1 might be the D (6 bases). V was trimmed by 3 bases and J by 4 bases, leaving 12 bases between them. CDR1 and CDR2 (germline): DFQATT, SNEGSKA (reference sequence). The CDR3 length is 14 residues.

The CDR3 spells CASSLAPQNYEQYF. The CDR3 region has the DNA TGTGCCAGCAGCTTAGCGCCCCAGAACTACGAGCAGTACTTC. V is TRBV7-9 and J is TRBJ2-7; no clear D. Trimming stripped 0 bases from V and 3 bases from J, with 9 bases between. The CDR3 covers 14 residues. Looked up from germline, CDR1 is SEHNR and CDR2 is FQNEAQ (reference sequence).

J is TRBJ1-6 and V is TRBV5-8; the match to TRBD1 covers 8 bases. This CDR3 region has 15 residues. Trimming removed 1 base from V and 8 bases from J; junction bases left unmatched: 5. Germline CDR1 reads SGHTS; CDR2 reads YDEGEE. The CDR3 sequence is CASSLTGTGDSPLHF. The CDR3 DNA reads TGTGCCAGCAGCTTGACCGGGACAGGAGATTCACCCCTCCACTTT. Combining the CDR3 with reference TRBV5-8 and TRBJ1-6 gives the whole variable domain EAGVTQSPTHLIKTRGQQATLRCSPISGHTSVYWYQQALGLGLQFLLWYDEGEERNRGNFPPRFSGRQFPNYSSELNVNALELEDSALYLCASSLTGTGDSPLHFGNGTRLTVT.

The chain is built from TRBV7-8 and TRBJ1-1; 8 bases align to TRBD1. The CDR3 is 14 residues long. The germline CDR1 and CDR2 sequences are SGHVS and FQNEAQ. After removal of 4 bases from V and 4 bases from J, the junction contained 5 bases not matched to a gene. Written as DNA, the CDR3 is TGTGCCAGCAGCTACGACAGGGGAGGCACTGAAGCTTTCTTT. Its translation: CASSYDRGGTEAFF.

The rearrangement uses TRBV9 and TRBJ2-3; TRBD2 matches 7 bases. Germline CDR1 is SGDLS and CDR2 is YYNGEE. The CDR3 runs to 15 residues. V was clipped by 0 bases and J by 11 bases; unmatched bases: 12. The CDR3, as DNA: TGTGCCAGCAGCGTAGCGGAAGCGGGGTCATCAGGGCAGTATTTT. Translated: CASSVAEAGSSGQYF. Full variable domain (outside the CDR3, taken from reference TRBV9 and TRBJ2-3): DSGVTQTPKHLITATGQRVTLRCSPRSGDLSVYWYQQSLDQGLQFLIQYYNGEERAKGNILERFSAQQFPDLHSELNLSSLELGDSALYFCASSVAEAGSSGQYFGPGTRLTVL.

The rearrangement joins TRBV7-8 to TRBJ1-3; D perhaps matches TRBD1 (6 bases). V gave up 8 bases and J gave up 1 base, with 6 bases separating them. The V gene's germline CDR1 is SGHVS and CDR2 FQNEAQ. This CDR3 has 12 amino acids. The CDR3 sequence: CASGQSGNTIYF. In nucleotides, the CDR3 is TGTGCCAGCGGACAGTCTGGAAACACCATATATTTT.

This rearrangement joins TRBV27 to TRBJ1-4; the D is unclear. This CDR3 contains 15 residues. The ends were cut back, 3 bases at V and 7 bases at J, with 15 bases in the middle. Germline V CDR1 and CDR2: MNHEY, SMNVEV (reference sequence). CDR3 bases: TGTGCCAGCAGTTTCATGGGCTTCGAGGGTGAAAAACTGTTTTTT. As protein: CASSFMGFEGEKLFF. Together with reference TRBV27 and TRBJ1-4, the CDR3 gives the full variable domain: EAQVTQNPRYLITVTGKKLTVTCSQNMNHEYMSWYRQDPGLGLRQIYYSMNVEVTDKGDVPEGYKVSRKEKRNFPLILESPSPNQTSLYFCASSFMGFEGEKLFFGSGTQLSVL.

The CDR3: CAISESETGGRGTEAFF. For the CDR3, the DNA is TGTGCCATCAGTGAGTCGGAGACAGGGGGCAGAGGCACTGAAGCTTTCTTT. This chain links TRBV10-3 with TRBJ1-1; TRBD1 matches 10 bases. The V segment lost 0 bases and the J segment 4 bases; nucleotides outside the gene matches: 8. This CDR3 contains 17 residues. CDR1 and CDR2 from the germline V gene are ENHRY and SYGVKD.